This is a list of T cell receptor beta chains from one sample in a study of cytomegalovirus exposure and HLA in healthy donors. Repertoires were generated with immunoSEQ multiplex PCR, while TCRdb's copy carries only in-frame clones and drops some. The sample records under 200,000 clones, approximately 71% being singletons. The sample taken for sequencing was PBMCs. Receptor source: a man between 50 and 59 years old in good health and CMV-seronegative. Each CDR3 is given with its conserved first and last residue. Fields, in order: J gene, D gene, clone size, V gene, CDR3 protein, CDR3 DNA. A D gene is named only where the DNA matches it firmly. Clone size, where shown, is once, few, many, or a class for clones that have expanded.

TRBJ1-6 NA NA TRBV2 CASSERRVSPLHF TGTGCCAGCAGTGAAAGACGGGTTTCACCCCTCCACTTT
TRBJ2-1 NA NA TRBV5-4 CASSSQGSGNEQFF TGTGCCAGCAGCTCACAGGGTTCTGGCAATGAGCAGTTCTTC
TRBJ1-1 TRBD1 once TRBV7-3 CASSSGTGVEAFF TGTGCCAGCAGCTCCGGGACAGGGGTTGAAGCTTTCTTT
TRBJ2-3 NA NA TRBV6-5 CASRLGGTSTDTQYF TGTGCCAGCCGTCTTGGCGGGACTAGCACAGATACGCAGTATTTT
TRBJ2-7 NA few TRBV27 CASSSSWDTPAYEQYF TGTGCCAGCAGTTCAAGTTGGGACACCCCAGCCTACGAGCAGTACTTC
TRBJ1-2 TRBD1 NA TRBV5-6 CASSLVDRGGAGYTF TGTGCCAGCAGCTTGGTGGACAGGGGAGGGGCCGGCTACACCTTC
TRBJ1-2 TRBD1 NA TRBV28 CASMGTGFYGYTF TGTGCCAGCATGGGGACAGGCTTCTATGGCTACACCTTC
TRBJ1-5 NA NA TRBV7-9 CASGGNQPQHF TGTGCCAGCGGAGGGAATCAGCCCCAGCATTTT
TRBJ2-1 TRBD1 NA TRBV2 CATTGQGAGNEQFF TGTGCCACCACGGGACAGGGGGCCGGGAATGAGCAGTTCTTC
TRBJ1-6 NA NA TRBV6-1 CASADAPNSPLHF TGTGCCAGCGCGGATGCCCCTAATTCACCCCTCCACTTT
TRBJ2-7 TRBD2 NA TRBV6-5 CASRPFGGGYEQYF TGTGCCAGCAGACCCTTTGGCGGGGGCTACGAGCAGTACTTC
TRBJ2-6 NA NA TRBV7-3 CASSPQPGTSFGANVLTF TGTGCCAGCAGCCCACAGCCCGGGACATCCTTTGGGGCCAACGTCCTGACTTTC
TRBJ2-7 TRBD1 NA TRBV5-5 CASSSGQFYEQYF TGTGCCAGCAGCTCGGGACAGTTTTACGAGCAGTACTTC
TRBJ2-5 TRBD2 few TRBV19 CASSFTSGGPQETQYF TGTGCCAGTAGTTTTACTAGCGGGGGACCCCAAGAGACCCAGTACTTC
TRBJ1-1 NA NA TRBV19 CASSIDEGVWTEAFF TGTGCCAGTAGTATAGATGAGGGGGTATGGACTGAAGCTTTCTTT
TRBJ2-1 TRBD1 NA TRBV4-2 CASSQDSTDRGDNEQFF TGTGCCAGCAGCCAAGATTCGACGGACAGGGGAGACAATGAGCAGTTCTTC
TRBJ1-1 TRBD1 NA TRBV7-9 CASSPGQGIEAFF TGTGCCAGCAGCCCGGGACAGGGGATTGAAGCTTTCTTT
TRBJ2-5 NA many TRBV4-2 CASRQGETQYF TGTGCCAGCAGGCAGGGAGAGACCCAGTACTTC
TRBJ2-2 TRBD1 NA TRBV19 CASSPGRGQGNTGELFF TGTGCCAGTAGTCCGGGGCGGGGACAGGGGAACACCGGGGAGCTGTTTTTT
TRBJ1-6 NA few TRBV28 CASRPNGVPAVSPLHF TGTGCCAGCAGGCCTAACGGGGTTCCGGCGGTTTCACCCCTCCACTTT
TRBJ1-5 NA NA TRBV6-1 CASSGKDRVGNQPQHF TGTGCCAGCAGTGGGAAGGACAGAGTCGGCAATCAGCCCCAGCATTTT
TRBJ2-1 TRBD1 NA TRBV7-3 CASSSSGTVGSNEQFF TGTGCCAGCAGCTCCTCCGGGACAGTGGGGAGCAATGAGCAGTTCTTC
TRBJ1-6 NA NA TRBV5-1 CASSLEVGANSPLHF TGCGCCAGCAGCTTGGAGGTCGGAGCTAATTCACCCCTCCACTTT
TRBJ1-4 NA once TRBV6-1 CASSVPRLGNEKLFF TGTGCCAGCAGTGTACCGAGACTGGGTAATGAAAAACTGTTTTTT